The sequence of this T cell receptor (beta chain) was determined in a study of T cells in Graves' hyperthyroidism and ophthalmopathy. This clonotype appeared a few times. The antigen remains unidentified. The TCR beta CDR3 regions underwent amplification using RNA transcripts as the source. During a first-round RT-PCR of the TCR CDR3, the HTBI primer set was used. TCRdb processed the multiplex PCR reads anew with MiXCR; each CDR3 protein has one entry. The sample has 500,000 to 700,000 distinct CDR3 sequences, 16% seen once. Patients having uncontrolled infection, another autoimmune disease, pregnancy or lactation were not included. It was 8.5 to 10 ml of fresh peripheral blood that supplied the PBMCs. Notes on the study in general: Researchers found most expanded thyroid clonotypes above 0.001 in blood as well.

V was clipped by 5 bases and J by 4 bases; unmatched bases: 14. The CDR3 runs to 17 residues. Germline loops: CDR1 MNHNS, CDR2 SASEGT. The clonotype originates from a woman aged 18-29 years with Graves' hyperthyroidism. J is TRBJ1-1 and V is TRBV6-1; 9 bases map to TRBD1. Sequencing was performed on blood. The CDR3 sequence: CASSSMDRGARGTEAFF. CDR3 coding DNA: TGTGCCAGCAGTTCCATGGACAGGGGAGCGCGAGGCACTGAAGCTTTCTTT.